The entry that follows covers one T cell receptor beta chain sequence. These data originate in a study of blood T cell repertoires in COVID-19. Whole-study context: The analysed material was cDNA or gDNA that came from T cells, B-cell-depleted T cells, or PBMCs.

The CDR3 covers 14 residues. Germline CDR1 reads SGHTS; CDR2 reads YDEGEE. V lost 2 bases, J lost 5 bases, and 10 bases lay in between. The assay was immunoSEQ multiplex PCR, and TCRdb's table has in-frame clones only and misses some. The table lists 130,000 to 150,000 clones, 70% to 85% of them singletons. V is TRBV5-8 and J is TRBJ2-2; a possible D gene is TRBD2 (5 bases). The receptor was isolated from a middle-aged man who had recovered from COVID-19. What was sequenced was PBMCs or T cells enriched from blood (not recorded which). In nucleotides, the CDR3 is TGTGCCAGCAGCTTCACGAGGGTTACCGGGGAGCTGTTTTTT. Translating gives CASSFTRVTGELFF.